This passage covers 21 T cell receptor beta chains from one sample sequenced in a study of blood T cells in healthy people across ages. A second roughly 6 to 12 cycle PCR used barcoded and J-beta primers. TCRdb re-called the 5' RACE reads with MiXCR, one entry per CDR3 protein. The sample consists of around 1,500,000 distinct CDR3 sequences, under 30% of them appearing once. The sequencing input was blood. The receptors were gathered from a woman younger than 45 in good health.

The CDR3 is CASSPQSGRNEQFF. In DNA form, the CDR3 reads TGTGCCAGCTCACCACAATCCGGGAGGAATGAGCAGTTCTTC. The chain joins TRBV18 to TRBJ2-1, with 7 bases fitting TRBD2. The CDR3 extends over 14 amino acids. Germline CDR1 KGHSH, CDR2 LQKENI. The V segment lost 1 base and the J segment 7 bases; nucleotides outside the gene matches: 4.

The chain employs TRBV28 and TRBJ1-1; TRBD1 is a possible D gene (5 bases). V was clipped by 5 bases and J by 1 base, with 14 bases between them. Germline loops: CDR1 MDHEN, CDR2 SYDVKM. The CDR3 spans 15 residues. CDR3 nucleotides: TGTGCCAGCAGTCTCCCCGGGACGGCGAACACTGAAGCTTTCTTT. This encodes CASSLPGTANTEAFF.

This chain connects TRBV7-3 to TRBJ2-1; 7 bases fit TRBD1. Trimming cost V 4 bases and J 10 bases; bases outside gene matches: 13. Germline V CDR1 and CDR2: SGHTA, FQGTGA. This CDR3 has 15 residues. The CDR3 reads CASSSRQGGSPEQFF. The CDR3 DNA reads TGTGCCAGCAGCTCCAGACAGGGTGGTTCGCCAGAGCAGTTCTTC. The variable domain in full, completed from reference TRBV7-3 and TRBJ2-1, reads GAGVSQTPSNKVTEKGKYVELRCDPISGHTALYWYRQSLGQGPEFLIYFQGTGAADDSGLPNDRFFAVRPEGSVSTLKIQRTERGDSAVYLCASSSRQGGSPEQFFGPGTRLTVL.

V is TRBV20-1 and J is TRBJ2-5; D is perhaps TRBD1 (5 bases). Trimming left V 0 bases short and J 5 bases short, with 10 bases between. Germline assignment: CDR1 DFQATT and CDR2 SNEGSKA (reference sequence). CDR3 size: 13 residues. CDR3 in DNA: TGCAGTGCTAGAGAGGAGACAGCGGAGACCCAGTACTTC. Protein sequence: CSAREETAETQYF.

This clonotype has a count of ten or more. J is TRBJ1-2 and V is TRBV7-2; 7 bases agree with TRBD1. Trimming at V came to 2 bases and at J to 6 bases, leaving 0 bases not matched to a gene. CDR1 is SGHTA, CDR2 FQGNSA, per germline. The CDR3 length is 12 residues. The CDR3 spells CASSLTGDGYTF. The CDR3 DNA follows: TGTGCCAGCAGCTTAACAGGGGATGGCTACACCTTC.

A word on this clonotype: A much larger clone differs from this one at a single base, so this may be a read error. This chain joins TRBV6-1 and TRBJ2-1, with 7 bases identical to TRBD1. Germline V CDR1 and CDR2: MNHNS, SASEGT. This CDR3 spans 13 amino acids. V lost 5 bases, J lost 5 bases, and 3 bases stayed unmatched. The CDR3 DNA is TGTGCCAGCAGTTGGGACAGTAACAATGAGCAGTTCTTC. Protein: CASSWDSNNEQFF.

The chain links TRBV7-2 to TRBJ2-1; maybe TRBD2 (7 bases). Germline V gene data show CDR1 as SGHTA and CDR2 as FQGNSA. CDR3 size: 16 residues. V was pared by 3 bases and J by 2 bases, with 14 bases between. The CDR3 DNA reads TGTGCCAGCAGCTTTTGGGGGGGGGCCGCCTACAATGAGCAGTTCTTC. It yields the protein CASSFWGGAAYNEQFF.

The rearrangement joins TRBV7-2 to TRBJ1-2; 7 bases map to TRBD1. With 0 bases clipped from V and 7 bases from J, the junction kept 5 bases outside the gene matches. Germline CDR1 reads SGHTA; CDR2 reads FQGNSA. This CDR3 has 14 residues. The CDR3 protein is CASSLARQGLGYTF. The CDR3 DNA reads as TGTGCCAGCAGCTTAGCCCGACAGGGCCTTGGCTACACCTTC.

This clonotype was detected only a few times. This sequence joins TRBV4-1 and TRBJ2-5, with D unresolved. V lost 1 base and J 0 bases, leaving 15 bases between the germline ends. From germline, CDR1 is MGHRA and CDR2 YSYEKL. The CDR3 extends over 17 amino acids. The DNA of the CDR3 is TGCGCCAGCAGCCAAGGTCGGTCGGCGCTAAACCAAGAGACCCAGTACTTC. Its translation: CASSQGRSALNQETQYF.

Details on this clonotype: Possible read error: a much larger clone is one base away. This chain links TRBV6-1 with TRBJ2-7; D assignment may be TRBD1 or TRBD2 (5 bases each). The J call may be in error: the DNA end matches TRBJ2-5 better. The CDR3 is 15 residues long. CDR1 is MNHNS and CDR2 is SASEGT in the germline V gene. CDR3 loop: CASSGGIIRKETQYF. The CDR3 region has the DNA TGTGCCAGCAGTGGGGGGATTATAAGAAAGGAGACCCAGTACTTC.

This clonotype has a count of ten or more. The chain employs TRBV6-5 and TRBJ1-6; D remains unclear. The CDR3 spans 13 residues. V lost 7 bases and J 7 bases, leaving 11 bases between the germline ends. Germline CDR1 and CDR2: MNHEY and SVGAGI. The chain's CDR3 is CASTRSGNSPLHF. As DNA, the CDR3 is TGTGCCAGCACCCGGAGTGGCAATTCACCCCTCCACTTT.

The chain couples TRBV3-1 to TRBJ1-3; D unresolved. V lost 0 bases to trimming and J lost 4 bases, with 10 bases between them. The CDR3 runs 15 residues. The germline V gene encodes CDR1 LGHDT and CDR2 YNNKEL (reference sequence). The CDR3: CASSQDGGFGNTIYF. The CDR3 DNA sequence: TGTGCCAGCAGCCAAGACGGCGGGTTCGGAAACACCATATATTTT.

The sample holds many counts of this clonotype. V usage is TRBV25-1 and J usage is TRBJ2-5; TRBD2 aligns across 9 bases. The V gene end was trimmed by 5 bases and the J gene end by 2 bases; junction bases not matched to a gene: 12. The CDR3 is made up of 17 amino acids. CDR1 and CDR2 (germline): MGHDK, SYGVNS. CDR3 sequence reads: CASSQGLAGGAQETQYF. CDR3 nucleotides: TGTGCCAGCAGTCAGGGCCTTGCGGGAGGGGCTCAAGAGACCCAGTACTTC.

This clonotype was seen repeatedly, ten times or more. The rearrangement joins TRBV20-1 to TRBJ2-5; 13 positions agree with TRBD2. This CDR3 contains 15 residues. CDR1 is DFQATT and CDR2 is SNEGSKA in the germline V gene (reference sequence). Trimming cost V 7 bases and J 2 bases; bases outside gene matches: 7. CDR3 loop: CSVGTSGATQETQYF. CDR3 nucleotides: TGCAGTGTGGGGACTAGCGGGGCTACTCAAGAGACCCAGTACTTC.

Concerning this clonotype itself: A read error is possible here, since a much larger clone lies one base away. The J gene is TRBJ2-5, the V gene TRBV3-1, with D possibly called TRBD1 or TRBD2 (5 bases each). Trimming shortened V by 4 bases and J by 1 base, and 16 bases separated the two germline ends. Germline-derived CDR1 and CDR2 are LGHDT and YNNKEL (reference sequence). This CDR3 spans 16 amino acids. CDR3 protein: CASSLGRAELQETQYF. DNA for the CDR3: TGTGCCAGCAGCCTGGGACGAGCGGAACTCCAAGAGACCCAGTACTTC.

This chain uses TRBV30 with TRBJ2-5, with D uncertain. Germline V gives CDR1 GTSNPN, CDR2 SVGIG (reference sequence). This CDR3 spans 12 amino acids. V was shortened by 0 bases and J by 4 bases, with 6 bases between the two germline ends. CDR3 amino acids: CAWSVFGETQYF. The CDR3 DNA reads TGTGCCTGGAGTGTGTTCGGAGAGACCCAGTACTTC. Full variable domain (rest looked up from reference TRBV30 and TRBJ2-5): SQTIHQWPATLVQPVGSPLSLECTVEGTSNPNLYWYRQAAGRGLQLLFYSVGIGQISSEVPQNLSASRPQDRQFILSSKKLLLSDSGFYLCAWSVFGETQYFGPGTRLLVL.

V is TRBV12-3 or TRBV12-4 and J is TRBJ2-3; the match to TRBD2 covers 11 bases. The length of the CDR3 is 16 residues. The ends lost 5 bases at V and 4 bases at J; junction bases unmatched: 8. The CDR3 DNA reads TGTGCCAGCAGTCTCACTAGCGGGAGACTTCCAGATACGCAGTATTTT. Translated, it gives CASSLTSGRLPDTQYF.

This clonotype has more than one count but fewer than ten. CDR3 protein: CAISGGHRETQYF. DNA of the CDR3: TGTGCCATCAGTGGGGGACATCGAGAGACCCAGTACTTC. V and J are TRBV10-3 and TRBJ2-5; tentative D call: TRBD1 (6 bases). The germline gives CDR1 ENHRY, CDR2 SYGVKD. The ends were cut back, 4 bases at V and 4 bases at J, with 10 bases in the middle. The CDR3 runs 13 residues.

The CDR3 nucleotides read TGCGCCAGCAGCCAAGAGTCAAAACGGGAGGGCCTCGAGCAGTACTTC. Translation gives CASSQESKREGLEQYF. The chain couples TRBV4-3 to TRBJ2-7; 8 bases are shared with TRBD2. CDR1 is LGHNA, CDR2 YSLEER, per germline. V shed 0 bases, J shed 6 bases, and the junction held 10 bases outside the gene matches. CDR3 size: 16 residues.

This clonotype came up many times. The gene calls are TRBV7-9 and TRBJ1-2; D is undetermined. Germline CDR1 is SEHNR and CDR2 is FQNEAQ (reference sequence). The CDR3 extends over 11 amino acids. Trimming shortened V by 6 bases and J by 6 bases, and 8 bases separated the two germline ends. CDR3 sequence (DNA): TGTGCCAGCAGATCGTACAATGGCTACACCTTC. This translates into CASRSYNGYTF.

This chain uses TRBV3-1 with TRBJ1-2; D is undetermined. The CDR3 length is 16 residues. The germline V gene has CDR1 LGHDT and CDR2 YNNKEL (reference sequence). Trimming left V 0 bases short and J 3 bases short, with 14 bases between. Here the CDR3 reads CASSQDQGSPYYGYTF. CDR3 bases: TGTGCCAGCAGCCAAGATCAAGGGTCCCCCTACTATGGCTACACCTTC. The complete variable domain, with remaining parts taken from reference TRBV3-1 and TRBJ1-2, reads DTAVSQTPKYLVTQMGNDKSIKCEQNLGHDTMYWYKQDSKKFLKIMFSYNNKELIINETVPNRFSPKSPDKAHLNLHINSLELGDSAVYFCASSQDQGSPYYGYTFGSGTRLTVV.